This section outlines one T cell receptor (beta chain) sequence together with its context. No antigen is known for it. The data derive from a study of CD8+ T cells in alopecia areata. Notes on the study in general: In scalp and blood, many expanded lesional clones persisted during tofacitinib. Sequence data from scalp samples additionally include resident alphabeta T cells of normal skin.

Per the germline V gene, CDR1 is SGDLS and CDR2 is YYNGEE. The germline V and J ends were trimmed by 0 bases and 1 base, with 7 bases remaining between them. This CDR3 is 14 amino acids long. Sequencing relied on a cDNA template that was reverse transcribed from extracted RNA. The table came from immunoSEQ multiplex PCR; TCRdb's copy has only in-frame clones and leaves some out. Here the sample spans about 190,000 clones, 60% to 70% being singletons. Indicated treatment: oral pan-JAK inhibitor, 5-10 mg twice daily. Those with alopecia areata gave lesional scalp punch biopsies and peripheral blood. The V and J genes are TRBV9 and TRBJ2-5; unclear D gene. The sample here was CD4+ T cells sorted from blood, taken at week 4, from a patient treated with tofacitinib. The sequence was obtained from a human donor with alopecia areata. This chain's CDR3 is CASSVDGFQETQYF. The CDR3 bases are TGTGCCAGCAGCGTAGATGGCTTCCAAGAGACCCAGTACTTC.